One T cell receptor beta chain is described in this entry. Clones were sequenced by immunoSEQ multiplex PCR, and TCRdb holds only the in-frame ones, with some missing. The table lists some 350,000 clones, around 83% of them singletons, with 3% to 4% in the top ten. The data stem from a study of Ad26.COV2.S vaccination and SARS-CoV-2 variants. Study-wide context: Once or twice, 56 days apart, Ad26.COV2.S was delivered intramuscularly.

Germline trimming cut 5 bases from V and 5 bases from J; bases unmatched to any gene: 16. Germline CDR1 PRHDT, CDR2 FYEKMQ (reference sequence). This CDR3 contains 17 residues. Sample treatment: about 20 received Ad26.COV2.S at low or high dose, single or two shots; roughly 5 received placebo; per-sample allocation not given. Repertoires come from day 63 after the first vaccine or placebo injection. Boston provided a donor who was an adult aged 18-55 years. The clonotype comes from a person between 18 and 65 years old who received the Ad26.COV2.S COVID-19 vaccine or a placebo. This chain uses TRBV13 with TRBJ2-7, with 9 bases fitting TRBD1. The sample consisted of peripheral blood, taken in a trial of Ad26.COV2.S vaccine versus placebo. The CDR3 sequence is CASSQNKLGQGRDEQYF. Written as DNA, the CDR3 is TGTGCCAGCAGCCAAAACAAACTAGGACAGGGGAGGGACGAGCAGTACTTC.